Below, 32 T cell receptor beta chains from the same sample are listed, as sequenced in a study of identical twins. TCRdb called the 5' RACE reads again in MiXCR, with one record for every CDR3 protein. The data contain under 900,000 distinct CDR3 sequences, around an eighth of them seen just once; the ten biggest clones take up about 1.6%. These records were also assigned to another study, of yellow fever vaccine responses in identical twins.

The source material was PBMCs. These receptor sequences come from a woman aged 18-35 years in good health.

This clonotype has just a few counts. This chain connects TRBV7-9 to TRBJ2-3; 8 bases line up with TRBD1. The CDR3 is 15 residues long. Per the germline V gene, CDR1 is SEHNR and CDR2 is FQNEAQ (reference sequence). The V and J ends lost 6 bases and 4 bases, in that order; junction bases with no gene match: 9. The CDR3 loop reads CASRTAGQVSDTQYF. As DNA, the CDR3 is TGTGCCAGCAGAACCGCGGGACAGGTATCAGATACGCAGTATTTT.

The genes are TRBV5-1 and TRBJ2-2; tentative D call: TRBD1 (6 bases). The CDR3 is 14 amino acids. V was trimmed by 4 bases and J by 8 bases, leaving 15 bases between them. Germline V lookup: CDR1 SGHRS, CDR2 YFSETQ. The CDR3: CASSPGTSEGELFF. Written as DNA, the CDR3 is TGCGCCAGCAGCCCCGGGACATCCGAAGGGGAGCTGTTTTTT.

The CDR3 coding sequence is TGCGCCAGCAGCCAAGGTAATATTTACGGGGACAGGCCCGCTGGGACCTTC. Amino acid sequence: CASSQGNIYGDRPAGTF. This rearrangement joins TRBV4-1 to TRBJ1-2, with 8 positions matching TRBD1. Trimming took 1 base from V and 14 from J; bases not matched to a gene: 21. The germline V gene encodes CDR1 MGHRA and CDR2 YSYEKL. This CDR3 has 17 residues.

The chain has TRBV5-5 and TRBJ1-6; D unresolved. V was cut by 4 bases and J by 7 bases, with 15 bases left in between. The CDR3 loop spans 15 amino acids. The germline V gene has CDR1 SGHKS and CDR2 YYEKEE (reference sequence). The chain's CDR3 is CASSVGPAGNSPLHF. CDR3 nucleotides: TGTGCCAGCAGCGTGGGCCCGGCAGGAAATTCACCCCTCCACTTT.

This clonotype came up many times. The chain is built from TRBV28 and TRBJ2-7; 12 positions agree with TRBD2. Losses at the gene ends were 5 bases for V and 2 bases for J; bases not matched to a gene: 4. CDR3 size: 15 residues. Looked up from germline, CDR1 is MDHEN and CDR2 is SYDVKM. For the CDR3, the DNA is TGTGCCAGCAGTCCGACTAGCGGGAGACCCTACGAGCAGTACTTC. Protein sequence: CASSPTSGRPYEQYF.

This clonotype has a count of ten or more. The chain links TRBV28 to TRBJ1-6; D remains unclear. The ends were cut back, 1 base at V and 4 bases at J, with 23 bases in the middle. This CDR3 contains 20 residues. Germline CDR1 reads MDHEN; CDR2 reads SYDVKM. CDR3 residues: CASSLSPSMQASTYNSPLHF. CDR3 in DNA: TGTGCCAGCAGTTTATCCCCAAGTATGCAGGCTAGTACTTATAATTCACCCCTCCACTTT.

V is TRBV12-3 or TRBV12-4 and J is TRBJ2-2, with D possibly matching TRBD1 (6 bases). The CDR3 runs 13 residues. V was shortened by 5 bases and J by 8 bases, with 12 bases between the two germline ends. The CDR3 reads CASSRQARGELFF. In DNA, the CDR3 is TGTGCCAGCAGTCGACAGGCCCGTGGGGAGCTGTTTTTT.

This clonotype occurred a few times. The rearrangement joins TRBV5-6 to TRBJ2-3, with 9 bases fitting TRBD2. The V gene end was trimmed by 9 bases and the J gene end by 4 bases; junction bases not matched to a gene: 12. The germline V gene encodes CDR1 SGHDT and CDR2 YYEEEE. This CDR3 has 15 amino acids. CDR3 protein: CATKTGTSRADTQYF. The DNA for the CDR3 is TGTGCCACCAAAACCGGGACTAGCAGGGCAGATACGCAGTATTTT.

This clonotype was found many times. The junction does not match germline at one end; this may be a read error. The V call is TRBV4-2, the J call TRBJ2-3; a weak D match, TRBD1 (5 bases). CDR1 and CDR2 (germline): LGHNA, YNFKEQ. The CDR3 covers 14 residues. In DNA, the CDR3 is TGCGCCAGCAGCCAAGGACAAGACACAGATACGCAGTATTTT. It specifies CASSQGQDTDTQYF.

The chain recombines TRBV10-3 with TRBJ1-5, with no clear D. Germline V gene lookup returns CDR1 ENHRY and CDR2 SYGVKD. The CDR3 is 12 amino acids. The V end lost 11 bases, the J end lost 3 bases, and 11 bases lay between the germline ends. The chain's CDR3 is CAANGPNQPQHF. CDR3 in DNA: TGTGCCGCCAACGGCCCCAATCAGCCCCAGCATTTT.

The CDR3 loop is CASSFQGLDTDTQYF. CDR3 nucleotide sequence: TGCGCCAGCAGCTTTCAGGGGCTGGACACAGATACGCAGTATTTT. This chain uses TRBV5-1 with TRBJ2-3; D is perhaps TRBD1 (6 bases). Trimming removed 2 bases from V and 2 bases from J, with 12 bases in between. This CDR3 has 15 residues. CDR1 and CDR2 from the germline V gene are SGHRS and YFSETQ.

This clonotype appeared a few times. CDR3 loop: CSVDSGPTDTQYF. The DNA of the CDR3 is TGCAGCGTTGATTCGGGTCCCACAGATACGCAGTATTTT. The chain combines TRBV29-1 with TRBJ2-3; D gene ambiguous. Germline assignment: CDR1 SQVTM and CDR2 ANQGSEA. Trimming pared 3 bases from V and 2 bases from J, leaving 9 bases between. CDR3 size: 13 residues.

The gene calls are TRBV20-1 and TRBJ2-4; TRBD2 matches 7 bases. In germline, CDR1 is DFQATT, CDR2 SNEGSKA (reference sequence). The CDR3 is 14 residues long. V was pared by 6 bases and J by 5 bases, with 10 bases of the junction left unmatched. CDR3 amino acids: CSASGGVTENIQYF. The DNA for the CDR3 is TGCAGTGCCTCGGGGGGTGTGACAGAAAACATTCAGTACTTC.

In nucleotides, the CDR3 is TGTGCCAGCAGTGATGAGGGGGTAAACACCGGGGAGCTGTTTTTT. Amino acid sequence: CASSDEGVNTGELFF. The chain combines TRBV2 with TRBJ2-2; tentative D call: TRBD1 (6 bases). With 3 bases removed from V and 2 bases from J, the gap between germline ends came to 10 bases. Per germline, CDR1 SNHLY and CDR2 FYNNEI. The CDR3 runs 15 residues. Full variable domain (missing parts from reference TRBV2 and TRBJ2-2): EPEVTQTPSHQVTQMGQEVILRCVPISNHLYFYWYRQILGQKVEFLVSFYNNEISEKSEIFDDQFSVERPDGSNFTLKIRSTKLEDSAMYFCASSDEGVNTGELFFGEGSRLTVL.

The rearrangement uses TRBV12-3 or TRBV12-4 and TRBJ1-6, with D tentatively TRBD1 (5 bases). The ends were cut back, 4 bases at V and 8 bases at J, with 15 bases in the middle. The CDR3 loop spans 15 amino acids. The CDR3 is CASSSFGGWDSPLHF. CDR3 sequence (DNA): TGTGCCAGCAGTTCCTTTGGGGGGTGGGATTCACCCCTCCACTTT.

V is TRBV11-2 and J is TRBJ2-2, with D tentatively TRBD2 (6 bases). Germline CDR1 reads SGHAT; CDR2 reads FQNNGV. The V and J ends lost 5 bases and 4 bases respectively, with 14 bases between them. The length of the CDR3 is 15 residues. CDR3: CASSDSGGFTGELFF. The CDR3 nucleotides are TGTGCCAGCAGCGATTCTGGGGGGTTCACCGGGGAGCTGTTTTTT.

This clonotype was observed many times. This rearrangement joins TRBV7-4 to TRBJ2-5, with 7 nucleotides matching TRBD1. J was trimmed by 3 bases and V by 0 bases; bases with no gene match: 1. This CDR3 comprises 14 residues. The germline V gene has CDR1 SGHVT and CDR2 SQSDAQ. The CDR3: CASSLADREETQYF. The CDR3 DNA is TGTGCCAGCAGCTTAGCCGACAGGGAAGAGACCCAGTACTTC.

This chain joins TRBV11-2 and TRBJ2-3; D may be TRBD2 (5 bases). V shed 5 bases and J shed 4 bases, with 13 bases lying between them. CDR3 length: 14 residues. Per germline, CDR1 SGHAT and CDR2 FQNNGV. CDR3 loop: CASSPQRGPDTQYF. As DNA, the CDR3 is TGTGCCAGCAGCCCCCAACGAGGGCCAGATACGCAGTATTTT.

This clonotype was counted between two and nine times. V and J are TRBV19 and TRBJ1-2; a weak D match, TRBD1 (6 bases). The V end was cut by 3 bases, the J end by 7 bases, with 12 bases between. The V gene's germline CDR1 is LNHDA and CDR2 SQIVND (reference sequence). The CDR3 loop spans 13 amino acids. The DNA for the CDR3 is TGTGCCAGTAGTATCAAAGGGGGAGGTGGCTACACCTTC. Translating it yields CASSIKGGGGYTF.

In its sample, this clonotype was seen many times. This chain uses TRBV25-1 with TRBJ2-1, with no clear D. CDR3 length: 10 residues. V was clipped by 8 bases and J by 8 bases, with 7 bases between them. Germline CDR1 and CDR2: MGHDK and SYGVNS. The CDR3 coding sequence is TGTGCCAGCTCCTTGGATGAGCAGTTCTTC. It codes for CASSLDEQFF.

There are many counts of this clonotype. CDR3 nucleotides: TGCGCCAGCAGCGGGGGACAGTATAGCAATCAGCCCCAGCATTTT. Translating it yields CASSGGQYSNQPQHF. The rearrangement links TRBV4-1 to TRBJ1-5; 7 bases fit TRBD1. CDR1 and CDR2 (germline): MGHRA, YSYEKL. This CDR3 has 15 residues. The V segment lost 5 bases and the J segment 0 bases; nucleotides outside the gene matches: 4.

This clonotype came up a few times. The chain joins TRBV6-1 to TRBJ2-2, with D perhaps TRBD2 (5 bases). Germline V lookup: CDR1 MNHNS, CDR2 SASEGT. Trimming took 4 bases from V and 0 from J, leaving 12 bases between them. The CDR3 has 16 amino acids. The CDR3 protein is CASSASGNANTGELFF. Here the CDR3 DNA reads TGTGCCAGCAGTGCCAGCGGTAACGCGAACACCGGGGAGCTGTTTTTT.

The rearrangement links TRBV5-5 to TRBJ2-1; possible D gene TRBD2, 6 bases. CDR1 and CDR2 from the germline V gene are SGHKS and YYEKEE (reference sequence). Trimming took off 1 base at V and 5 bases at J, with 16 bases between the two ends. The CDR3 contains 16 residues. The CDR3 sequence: CASSLSGLANHNEQFF. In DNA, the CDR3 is TGTGCCAGCAGCTTGTCTGGGCTAGCGAATCACAATGAGCAGTTCTTC. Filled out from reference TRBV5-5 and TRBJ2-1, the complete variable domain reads DAGVTQSPTHLIKTRGQQVTLRCSPISGHKSVSWYQQVLGQGPQFIFQYYEKEERGRGNFPDRFSARQFPNYSSELNVNALLLGDSALYLCASSLSGLANHNEQFFGPGTRLTVL.

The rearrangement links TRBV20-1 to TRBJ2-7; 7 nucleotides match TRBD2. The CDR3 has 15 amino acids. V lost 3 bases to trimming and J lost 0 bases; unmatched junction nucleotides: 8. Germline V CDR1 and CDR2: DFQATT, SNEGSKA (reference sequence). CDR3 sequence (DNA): TGCAGTGCTAGCCCCCCGGGAGGACGCTCCTACGAGCAGTACTTC. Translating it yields CSASPPGGRSYEQYF.

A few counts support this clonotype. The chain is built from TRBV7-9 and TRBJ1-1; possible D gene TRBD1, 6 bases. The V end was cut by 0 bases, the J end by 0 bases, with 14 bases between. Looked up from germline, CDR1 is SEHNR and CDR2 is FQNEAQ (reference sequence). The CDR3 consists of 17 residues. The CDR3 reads CASSLAGDTSMNTEAFF. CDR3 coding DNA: TGTGCCAGCAGCTTAGCGGGGGACACTAGTATGAACACTGAAGCTTTCTTT.

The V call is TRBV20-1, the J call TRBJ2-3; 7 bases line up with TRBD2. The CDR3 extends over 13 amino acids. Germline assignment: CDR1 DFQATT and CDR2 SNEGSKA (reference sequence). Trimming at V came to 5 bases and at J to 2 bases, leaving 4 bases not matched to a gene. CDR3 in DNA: TGCAGTGCTCGGGGGAGGGACACAGATACGCAGTATTTT. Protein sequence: CSARGRDTDTQYF.

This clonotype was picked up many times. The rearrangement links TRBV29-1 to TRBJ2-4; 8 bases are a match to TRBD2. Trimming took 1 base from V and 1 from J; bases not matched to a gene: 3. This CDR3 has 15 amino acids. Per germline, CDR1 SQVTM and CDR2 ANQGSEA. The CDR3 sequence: CSVEVGRVAKNIQYF. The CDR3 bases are TGCAGCGTTGAAGTCGGGAGGGTCGCCAAAAACATTCAGTACTTC.

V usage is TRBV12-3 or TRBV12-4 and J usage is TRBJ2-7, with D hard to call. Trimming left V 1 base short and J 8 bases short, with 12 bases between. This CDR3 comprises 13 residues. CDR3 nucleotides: TGTGCCAGCAGTTTAGGACCCCTAATTCAGCAGTACTTC. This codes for CASSLGPLIQQYF.

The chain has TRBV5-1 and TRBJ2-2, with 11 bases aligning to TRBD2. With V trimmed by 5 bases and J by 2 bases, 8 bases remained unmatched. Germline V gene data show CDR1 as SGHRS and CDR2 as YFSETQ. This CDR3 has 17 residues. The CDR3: CASRHGTSGFNTGELFF. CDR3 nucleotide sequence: TGCGCCAGCAGACACGGGACTAGCGGATTTAACACCGGGGAGCTGTTTTTT.

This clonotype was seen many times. The CDR3 sequence is CASRPTSSGRNNEQFF. In nucleotides, the CDR3 is TGTGCCAGCAGACCCACCTCTAGCGGGAGAAACAATGAGCAGTTCTTC. The chain has TRBV12-3 or TRBV12-4 and TRBJ2-1; 10 nucleotides match TRBD2. The trim removed 6 bases at V and 5 bases at J, leaving 10 bases unmatched. CDR3 length equals 16 residues.

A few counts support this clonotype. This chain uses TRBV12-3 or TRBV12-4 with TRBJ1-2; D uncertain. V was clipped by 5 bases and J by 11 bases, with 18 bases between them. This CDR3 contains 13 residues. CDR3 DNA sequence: TGTGCCAGCAGTCCAAGAACCTACGCGGGTTACACCTTC. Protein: CASSPRTYAGYTF.

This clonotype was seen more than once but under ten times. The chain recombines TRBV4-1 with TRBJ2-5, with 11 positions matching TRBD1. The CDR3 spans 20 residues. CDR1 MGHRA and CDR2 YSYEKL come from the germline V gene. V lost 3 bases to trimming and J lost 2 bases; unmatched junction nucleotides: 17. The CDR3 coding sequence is TGCGCCAGCAGCCATCCAAAGGGGACAGGGGGATCAGGGACTCAAGAGACCCAGTACTTC. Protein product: CASSHPKGTGGSGTQETQYF.